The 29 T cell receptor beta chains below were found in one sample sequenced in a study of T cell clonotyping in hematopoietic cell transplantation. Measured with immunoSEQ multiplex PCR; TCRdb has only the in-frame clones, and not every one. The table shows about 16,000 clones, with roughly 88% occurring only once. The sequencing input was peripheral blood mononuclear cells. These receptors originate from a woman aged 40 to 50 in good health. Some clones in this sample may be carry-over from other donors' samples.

For the CDR3, the DNA is TGTGCCATCAGCGTTAAGGACCTAAGCAATCAGCCCCAGCATTTT. Translated, it gives CAISVKDLSNQPQHF. The chain links TRBV10-3 to TRBJ1-5; no definite D call. This CDR3 comprises 15 residues. The germline V and J ends were trimmed by 6 bases and 1 base, with 13 bases remaining between them. Germline CDR1 reads ENHRY; CDR2 reads SYGVKD.

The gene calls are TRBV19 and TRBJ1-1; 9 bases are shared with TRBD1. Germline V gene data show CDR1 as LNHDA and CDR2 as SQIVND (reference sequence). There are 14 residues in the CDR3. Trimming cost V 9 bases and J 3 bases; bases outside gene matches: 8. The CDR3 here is CASINRGPDTEAFF. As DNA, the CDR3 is TGTGCCAGCATCAACAGGGGGCCGGACACTGAAGCTTTCTTT.

In DNA, the CDR3 is TGCGCCAGACTTCGGACAGGAGATAATTCACCCCTCCACTTT. It codes for CARLRTGDNSPLHF. The chain is built from TRBV5-1 and TRBJ1-6, with 7 bases aligning to TRBD1. This CDR3 has 14 residues. The germline CDR1 and CDR2 sequences are SGHRS and YFSETQ. Losses at the gene ends were 8 bases for V and 5 bases for J; bases not matched to a gene: 7. Based on the CDR3 plus reference TRBV5-1 and TRBJ1-6, the full variable domain is KAGVTQTPRYLIKTRGQQVTLSCSPISGHRSVSWYQQTPGQGLQFLFEYFSETQRNKGNFPGRFSGRQFSNSRSEMNVSTLELGDSALYLCARLRTGDNSPLHFGNGTRLTVT.

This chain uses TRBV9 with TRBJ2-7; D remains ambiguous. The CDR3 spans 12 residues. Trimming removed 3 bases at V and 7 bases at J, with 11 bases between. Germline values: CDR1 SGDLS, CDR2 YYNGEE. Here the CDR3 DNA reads TGTGCCAGCAGCGGAATGAAGGAAGAGCAGTACTTC. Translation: CASSGMKEEQYF.

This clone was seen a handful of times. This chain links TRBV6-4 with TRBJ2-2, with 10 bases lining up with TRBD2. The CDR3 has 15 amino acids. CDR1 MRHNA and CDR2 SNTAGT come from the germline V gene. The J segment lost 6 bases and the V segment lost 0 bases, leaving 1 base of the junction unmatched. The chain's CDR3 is CASSDSAGGPGELFF. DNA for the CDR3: TGTGCCAGCAGTGACTCAGCGGGAGGGCCCGGGGAGCTGTTTTTT.

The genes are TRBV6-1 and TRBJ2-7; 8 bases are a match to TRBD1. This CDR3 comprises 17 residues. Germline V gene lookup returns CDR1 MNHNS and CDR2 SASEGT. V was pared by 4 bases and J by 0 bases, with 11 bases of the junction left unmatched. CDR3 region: CASSAGQATMSSYEQYF. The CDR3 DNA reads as TGTGCCAGCAGTGCGGGACAGGCAACAATGAGCTCCTACGAGCAGTACTTC.

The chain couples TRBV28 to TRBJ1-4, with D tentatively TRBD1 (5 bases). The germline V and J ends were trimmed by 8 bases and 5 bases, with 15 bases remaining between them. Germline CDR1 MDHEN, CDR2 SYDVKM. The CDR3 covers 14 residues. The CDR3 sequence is CASLGAPRNEKLFF. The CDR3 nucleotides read TGTGCCAGCTTAGGGGCCCCCCGGAATGAAAAACTGTTTTTT. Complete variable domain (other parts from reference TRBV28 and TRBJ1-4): DVKVTQSSRYLVKRTGEKVFLECVQDMDHENMFWYRQDPGLGLRLIYFSYDVKMKEKGDIPEGYSVSREKKERFSLILESASTNQTSMYLCASLGAPRNEKLFFGSGTQLSVL.

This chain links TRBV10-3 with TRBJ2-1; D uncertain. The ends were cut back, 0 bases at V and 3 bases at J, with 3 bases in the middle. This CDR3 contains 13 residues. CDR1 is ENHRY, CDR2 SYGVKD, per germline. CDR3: CAISESNYNEQFF. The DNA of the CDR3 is TGTGCCATCAGTGAGTCGAACTACAATGAGCAGTTCTTC.

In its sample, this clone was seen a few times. CDR3: CASSPRNLDTQYF. In DNA, the CDR3 is TGTGCCAGCTCACCACGGAATTTGGATACGCAGTATTTT. The chain has TRBV18 and TRBJ2-3; D not certain. V was pared by 1 base and J by 6 bases, with 8 bases between. Germline-derived CDR1 and CDR2 are KGHSH and LQKENI. There are 13 residues in the CDR3.

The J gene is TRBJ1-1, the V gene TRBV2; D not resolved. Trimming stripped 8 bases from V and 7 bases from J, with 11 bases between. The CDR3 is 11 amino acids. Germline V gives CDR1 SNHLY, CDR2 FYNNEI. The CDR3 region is CASAYVGEAFF. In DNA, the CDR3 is TGTGCCAGCGCTTACGTGGGTGAAGCTTTCTTT.

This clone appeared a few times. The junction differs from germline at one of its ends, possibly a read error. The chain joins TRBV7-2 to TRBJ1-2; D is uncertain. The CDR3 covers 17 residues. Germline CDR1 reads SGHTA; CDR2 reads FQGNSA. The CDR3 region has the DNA TGTGCCAGCAGCTTAGTGATGTGGGGAAAAGCTAACTATGGCTGCACCTTC. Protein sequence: CASSLVMWGKANYGCTF.

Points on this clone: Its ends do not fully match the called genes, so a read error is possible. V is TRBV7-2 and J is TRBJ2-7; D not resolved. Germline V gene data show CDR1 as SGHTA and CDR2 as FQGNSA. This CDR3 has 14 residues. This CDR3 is CASRLDVRIYEQYF. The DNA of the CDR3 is TGTGCCAGCAGGTTAGACGTGAGGATCTACGAGCAGTACTTC.

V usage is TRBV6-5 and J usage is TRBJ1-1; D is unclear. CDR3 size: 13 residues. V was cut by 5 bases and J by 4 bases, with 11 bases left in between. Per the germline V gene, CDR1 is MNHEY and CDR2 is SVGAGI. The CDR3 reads CASSPGLGTEAFF. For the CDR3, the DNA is TGTGCCAGCAGTCCCGGGTTAGGCACTGAAGCTTTCTTT.

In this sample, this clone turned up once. The CDR3 is CASSPNLGYNSPLHF. The CDR3 nucleotides read TGTGCCAGCAGTCCGAACCTCGGCTATAATTCACCCCTCCACTTT. The rearrangement uses TRBV27 and TRBJ1-6; D is uncertain. This CDR3 is built from 15 residues. V was cut by 5 bases and J by 3 bases, with 11 bases left in between. Germline assignment: CDR1 MNHEY and CDR2 SMNVEV (reference sequence).

CDR3 DNA sequence: TGTGCCACCTCCGAGGGAGACCCCCAAGAGACCCAGTACTTC. Residues: CATSEGDPQETQYF. The genes are TRBV11-3 and TRBJ2-5, with D perhaps TRBD2 (5 bases). Trimming took 10 bases from V and 1 from J, leaving 16 bases between them. The CDR3 spans 14 residues. From germline, CDR1 is SGHNT and CDR2 YENEEA.

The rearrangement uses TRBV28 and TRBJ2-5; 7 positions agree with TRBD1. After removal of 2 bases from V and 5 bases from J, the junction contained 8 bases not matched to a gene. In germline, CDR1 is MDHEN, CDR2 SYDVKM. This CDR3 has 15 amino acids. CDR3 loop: CASSLRTGQRETQYF. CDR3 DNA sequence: TGTGCCAGCAGTTTACGGACAGGTCAGCGGGAGACCCAGTACTTC. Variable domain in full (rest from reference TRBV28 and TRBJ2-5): DVKVTQSSRYLVKRTGEKVFLECVQDMDHENMFWYRQDPGLGLRLIYFSYDVKMKEKGDIPEGYSVSREKKERFSLILESASTNQTSMYLCASSLRTGQRETQYFGPGTRLLVL.

CDR3 bases: TGTGCCAGCAGGGGACCAGGGTACGAGCAGTACTTC. It specifies CASRGPGYEQYF. This sequence joins TRBV27 and TRBJ2-7; tentatively, D is TRBD1 or TRBD2 (5 bases each). V shed 6 bases and J shed 4 bases, with 10 bases lying between them. The CDR3 runs 12 residues. Germline CDR1 is MNHEY and CDR2 is SMNVEV (reference sequence).

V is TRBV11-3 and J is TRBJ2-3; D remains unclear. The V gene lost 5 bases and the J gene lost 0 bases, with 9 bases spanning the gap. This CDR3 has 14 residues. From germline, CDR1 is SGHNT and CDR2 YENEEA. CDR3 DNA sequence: TGTGCCAGCAGCCCAACGGTGAGCACAGATACGCAGTATTTT. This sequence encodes CASSPTVSTDTQYF.

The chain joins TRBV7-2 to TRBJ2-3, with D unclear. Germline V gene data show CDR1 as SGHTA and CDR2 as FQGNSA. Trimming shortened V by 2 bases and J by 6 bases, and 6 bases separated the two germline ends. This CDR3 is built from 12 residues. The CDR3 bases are TGTGCCAGCAGCTTAACGGGTGATACGCAGTATTTT. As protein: CASSLTGDTQYF.

CDR3 sequence: CASRKKLHALNTIYF. CDR3 DNA: TGTGCCAGCAGAAAAAAATTACACGCACTAAACACCATATATTTT. The chain carries TRBV21-1 and TRBJ1-3. TRBV21-1 is listed as a pseudogene. CDR3 length: 15 amino acids.

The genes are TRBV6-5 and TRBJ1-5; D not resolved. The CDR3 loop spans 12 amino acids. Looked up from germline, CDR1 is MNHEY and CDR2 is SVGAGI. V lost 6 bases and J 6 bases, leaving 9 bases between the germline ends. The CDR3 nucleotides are TGTGCCAGCAGAAAATGGGGTCAGCCCCAGCATTTT. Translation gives CASRKWGQPQHF.

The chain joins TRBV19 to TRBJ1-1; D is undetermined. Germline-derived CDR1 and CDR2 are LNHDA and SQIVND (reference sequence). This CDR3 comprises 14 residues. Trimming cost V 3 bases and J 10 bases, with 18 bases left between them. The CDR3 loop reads CASSIGVITSGAFF. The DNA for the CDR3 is TGTGCCAGTAGTATCGGGGTTATAACATCAGGAGCTTTCTTT.

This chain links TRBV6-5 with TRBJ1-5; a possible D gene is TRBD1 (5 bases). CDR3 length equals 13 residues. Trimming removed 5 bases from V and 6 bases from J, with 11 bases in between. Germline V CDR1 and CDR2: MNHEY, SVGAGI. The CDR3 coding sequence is TGTGCCAGCAGTGGCCTTCAGGGTCAGCCCCAGCATTTT. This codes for CASSGLQGQPQHF.

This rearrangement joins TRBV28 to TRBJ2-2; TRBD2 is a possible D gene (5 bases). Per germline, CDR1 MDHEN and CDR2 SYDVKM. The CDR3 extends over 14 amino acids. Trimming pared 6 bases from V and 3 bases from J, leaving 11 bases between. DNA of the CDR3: TGTGCCAGCAGAAGACGGGGATACACCGGGGAGCTGTTTTTT. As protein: CASRRRGYTGELFF. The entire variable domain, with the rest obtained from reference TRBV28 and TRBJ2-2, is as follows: DVKVTQSSRYLVKRTGEKVFLECVQDMDHENMFWYRQDPGLGLRLIYFSYDVKMKEKGDIPEGYSVSREKKERFSLILESASTNQTSMYLCASRRRGYTGELFFGEGSRLTVL.

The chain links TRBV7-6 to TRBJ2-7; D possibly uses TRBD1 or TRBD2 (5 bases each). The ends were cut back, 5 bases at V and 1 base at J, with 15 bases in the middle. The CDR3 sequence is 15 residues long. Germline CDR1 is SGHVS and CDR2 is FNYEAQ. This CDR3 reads CASSQTAGTSYEQYF. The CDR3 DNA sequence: TGTGCCAGCAGCCAGACGGCAGGGACGTCCTACGAGCAGTACTTC.

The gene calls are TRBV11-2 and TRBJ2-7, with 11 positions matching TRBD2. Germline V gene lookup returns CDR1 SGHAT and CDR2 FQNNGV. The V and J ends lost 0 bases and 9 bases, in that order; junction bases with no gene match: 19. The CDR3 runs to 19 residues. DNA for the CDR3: TGTGCCAGCAGCTTAGATCGGGGCTTAGCGGGGGGGCAAGCCTCGTCGCAGTACTTC. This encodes CASSLDRGLAGGQASSQYF.

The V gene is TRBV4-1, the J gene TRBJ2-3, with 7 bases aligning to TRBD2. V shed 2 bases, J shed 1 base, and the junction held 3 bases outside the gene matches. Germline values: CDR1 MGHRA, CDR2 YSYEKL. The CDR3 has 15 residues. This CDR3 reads CASSQSTSRTDTQYF. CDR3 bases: TGCGCCAGCAGCCAATCGACTAGCCGCACAGATACGCAGTATTTT.

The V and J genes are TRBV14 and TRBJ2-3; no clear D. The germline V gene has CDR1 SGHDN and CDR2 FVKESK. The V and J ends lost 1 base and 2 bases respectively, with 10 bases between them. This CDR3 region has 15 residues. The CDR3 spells CASSQGAGFTDTQYF. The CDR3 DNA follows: TGTGCCAGCAGCCAAGGGGCTGGCTTCACAGATACGCAGTATTTT.

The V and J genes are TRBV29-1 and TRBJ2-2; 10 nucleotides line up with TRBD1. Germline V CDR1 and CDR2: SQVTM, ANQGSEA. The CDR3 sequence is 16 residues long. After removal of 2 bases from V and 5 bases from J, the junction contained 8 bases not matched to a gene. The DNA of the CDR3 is TGCAGCGTTGAATCCGGGACAGGGGTAGGGACCGGGGAGCTGTTTTTT. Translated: CSVESGTGVGTGELFF.